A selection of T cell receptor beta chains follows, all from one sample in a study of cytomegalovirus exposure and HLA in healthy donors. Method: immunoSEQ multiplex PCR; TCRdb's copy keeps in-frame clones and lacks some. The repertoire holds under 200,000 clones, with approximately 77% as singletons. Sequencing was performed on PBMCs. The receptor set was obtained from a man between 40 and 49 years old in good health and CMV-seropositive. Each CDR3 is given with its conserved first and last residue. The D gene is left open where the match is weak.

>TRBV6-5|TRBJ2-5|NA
TGTGCCAGCAGTTACTCGGGGCGGGGCCAAGAGACCCAGTACTTC
CASSYSGRGQETQYF
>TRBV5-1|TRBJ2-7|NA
TGCGCCAGCAGCTCCGGAACGGACAACTACGAGCAGTACTTC
CASSSGTDNYEQYF
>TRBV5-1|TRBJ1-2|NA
TGCGCCAGCAGCCTCAACAGGGTTGGCTACACCTTC
CASSLNRVGYTF
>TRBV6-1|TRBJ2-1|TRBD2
TGTGCCAGCAGTGGGGGGACTACTCGACATTACAATGAGCAGTTCTTC
CASSGGTTRHYNEQFF
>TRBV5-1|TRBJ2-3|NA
TGCGCCAGCAGCTTGGCATCCGGGGGTGGCACAGATACGCAGTATTTT
CASSLASGGGTDTQYF
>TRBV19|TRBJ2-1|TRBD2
TGTGCCAGTAGTCCATCCGGACTAGCTGGGGACAATGAGCAGTTCTTC
CASSPSGLAGDNEQFF
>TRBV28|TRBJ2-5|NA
NA
CASSTSTGLETQYF
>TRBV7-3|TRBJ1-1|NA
TGTGCCAGCAGCCACAGAGGCGGAGGCACTGAAGCTTTCTTT
CASSHRGGGTEAFF
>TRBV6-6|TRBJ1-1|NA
TGTGCCAGCACGCCTCTATTTGAGATGAACACTGAAGCTTTCTTT
CASTPLFEMNTEAFF
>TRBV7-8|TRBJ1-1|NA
TGTGCCAGCAGCTTCGGGGAAGGTATCAAGGTGAACACTGAAGCTTTCTTT
CASSFGEGIKVNTEAFF